The 10 T cell receptor beta chains below all came from one sample that was sequenced in a study of Ad26.COV2.S vaccination and SARS-CoV-2 variants (dated by TCRdb to about 2021). The treatment or condition label corresponds to: some 20 received Ad26.COV2.S at low or high dose, single or two shots; several received placebo; per-sample allocation not given. For vaccine and placebo recipients, repertoires were sequenced using samples collected on day 63 after the first injection. The library was obtained by the immunoSEQ multiplex PCR assay. TCRdb took over this immuneACCESS table, retaining in-frame rearrangements with V and J assigned. Such tables are incomplete; in checked studies, under half of the missing clones stem from an unresolved V gene, and the remainder is unexplained. The table for this sample lists roughly 680,000 clones; approximately 88% of them were counted only once. The ten largest clones capture 1.5% of the sample.

The sequencing used peripheral blood, collected in a trial of Ad26.COV2.S vaccine versus placebo. All receptors derive from a person between 18 and 60 years old who received the Ad26.COV2.S COVID-19 vaccine or a placebo.

The genes are TRBV6-5 and TRBJ1-1; D unresolved. Deletions cut 4 bases from V and 7 bases from J, with 22 bases between. There are 16 residues in the CDR3. In germline, CDR1 is MNHEY, CDR2 SVGAGI. The CDR3 DNA reads TGTGCCAGCAGTTTATGTTGGGAGTGTATCGGGGATGAAGCTTTCTTT. Translation: CASSLCWECIGDEAFF.

The gene calls are TRBV7-9 and TRBJ1-4; D is undetermined. Germline V gives CDR1 SEHNR, CDR2 FQNEAQ (reference sequence). There are 15 residues in the CDR3. Trimming pared 1 base from V and 5 bases from J, leaving 11 bases between. The CDR3 DNA reads as TGTGCCAGCAGCTTAGTAACAGCGCTGAATGAAAAACTGTTTTTT. Translating gives CASSLVTALNEKLFF.

The chain is built from TRBV24-1 and TRBJ2-3; TRBD2 agrees at 9 bases. CDR1 is KGHDR and CDR2 is SFDVKD in the germline V gene. This CDR3 region has 17 residues. Germline trimming cut 0 bases from V and 3 bases from J; bases unmatched to any gene: 6. The CDR3 sequence is CATSDLQGSGSTDTQYF. In DNA form, the CDR3 reads TGTGCCACCAGTGATTTGCAAGGTAGCGGGAGTACAGATACGCAGTATTTT.

The chain has TRBV10-3 and TRBJ2-3; 8 bases map to TRBD1. J lost 9 bases, V lost 1 base, and 9 bases had no gene match. Germline lookup yields CDR1 ENHRY and CDR2 SYGVKD. The CDR3 covers 15 residues. This chain's CDR3 is CAISEFAGGDDTQYF. As DNA, the CDR3 is TGTGCCATCAGTGAGTTCGCAGGGGGCGATGACACGCAGTATTTT.

The chain is built from TRBV5-1 and TRBJ2-3, with TRBD2 matching over 8 bases. Germline-derived CDR1 and CDR2 are SGHRS and YFSETQ. V dropped 4 bases and J dropped 2; count of bases not matched to a gene: 9. CDR3 size: 16 residues. This chain's CDR3 is CASSVPLADFTDTQYF. In DNA, the CDR3 is TGCGCCAGCAGCGTTCCACTAGCGGATTTCACAGATACGCAGTATTTT.

The V and J genes are TRBV27 and TRBJ1-1; D call uncertain. The germline V gene has CDR1 MNHEY and CDR2 SMNVEV (reference sequence). V lost 2 bases to trimming and J lost 5 bases, with 12 bases between them. This CDR3 region has 14 residues. The CDR3 sequence is CASSLGQTRTEAFF. The DNA of the CDR3 is TGTGCCAGCAGTTTAGGTCAAACGAGGACTGAAGCTTTCTTT.

V is TRBV19 and J is TRBJ2-2; D is perhaps TRBD1 (5 bases). CDR1 and CDR2 from the germline V gene are LNHDA and SQIVND (reference sequence). V was trimmed by 5 bases and J by 0 bases, leaving 10 bases between them. This CDR3 contains 15 residues. The CDR3 DNA sequence: TGTGCCAGTAGTCGTGACAGAACGAACACCGGGGAGCTGTTTTTT. It translates to CASSRDRTNTGELFF.

CDR3 sequence (DNA): TGTGCCAGATCCAGGGGTCCTAAAGAGACCCAGTACTTC. Protein product: CARSRGPKETQYF. This chain links TRBV6-5 with TRBJ2-5; possibly TRBD1 for D (6 bases). Germline V gene lookup returns CDR1 MNHEY and CDR2 SVGAGI. Trimming shortened V by 9 bases and J by 3 bases, and 14 bases separated the two germline ends. The CDR3 covers 13 residues.

The rearrangement uses TRBV5-4 and TRBJ1-4; 7 bases align to TRBD1. The CDR3 spans 17 residues. V shed 2 bases, J shed 0 bases, and the junction held 7 bases outside the gene matches. In germline, CDR1 is SGHNT, CDR2 YYREEE (reference sequence). CDR3 bases: TGTGCCAGCAGCTTCAACCCTCAGGGGGCAACTAATGAAAAACTGTTTTTT. This translates into CASSFNPQGATNEKLFF.

The chain employs TRBV3-1 (or the pseudogene TRBV3-2) and TRBJ2-5, with 10 positions matching TRBD1. V shed 0 bases, J shed 3 bases, and the junction held 1 base outside the gene matches. The CDR3 spans 15 residues. The germline V gene encodes CDR1 LGHDT and CDR2 YNNKEL (reference sequence). Here the CDR3 reads CASSQEGTGEETQYF. CDR3 nucleotides: TGTGCCAGCAGCCAAGAGGGGACAGGGGAAGAGACCCAGTACTTC.